One T cell receptor (beta chain) is described in this entry. In the authors' workflow: Estimation of nucleated cell counts relied on the amplification of reference gene primers. Only in-frame clones appear in the TCRdb table, and some are missing; sequencing was by immunoSEQ multiplex PCR. V, J and clone size derive from that table, while D and trimming were established from the DNA sequence. The top ten clones hold roughly 3.7% of a sample with around 120,000 clones, under 95% of them seen once. This sample stems from a study of blood T cell repertoires in COVID-19. Study context: Acute-phase and convalescent COVID-19 samples originated in the United States, Italy and Spain. T cells, B-cell-depleted T cells, or PBMCs provided the cDNA or gDNA that served as material.

V lost 2 bases to trimming and J lost 0 bases, with 11 bases between them. CDR3 length: 15 amino acids. Germline V gene sequence: CDR1 GTSNPN, CDR2 SVGIG (reference sequence). The sample comprised peripheral blood. The chain couples TRBV30 to TRBJ2-1; D remains ambiguous. The clonotype comes from a man in his fifties or sixties with active COVID-19. The CDR3 nucleotides are TGTGCCTGGAGTCCCTCCACCAGCTCCTACAATGAGCAGTTCTTC. It encodes CAWSPSTSSYNEQFF.